This T cell receptor (beta chain) came from a study of Ad26.COV2.S vaccination and SARS-CoV-2 variants. Overall study: Dosing was one shot or two shots 56 days apart. Study-wide results and limits: Relative to placebo recipients, vaccine recipients exhibited elevated spike-specific TCR breadth.

Treatment meaning: around 19 received Ad26.COV2.S at low or high dose, single or two shots; about 5 received placebo; per-sample allocation not given. Sampling occurred on day 63 after the first vaccine or placebo injection. Wuhan-strain spike was delivered by a replication-incompetent Ad26 vector. For this clone: Antigen: not known.

Here immunoSEQ multiplex PCR was the method, and the copy in TCRdb shows in-frame clones only, minus some. The table includes fewer than 600,000 clones, 80% to 90% detected once. Germline V gene sequence: CDR1 SGDLS, CDR2 YYNGEE. The CDR3 sequence is 13 residues long. Deletions cut 8 bases from V and 3 bases from J, with 12 bases between. The source material was peripheral blood, sampled in a trial of Ad26.COV2.S vaccine versus placebo. The sequence derives from a person between 18 and 65 years old who received the Ad26.COV2.S COVID-19 vaccine or a placebo. This chain links TRBV9 with TRBJ1-3; possible D gene TRBD1, 5 bases. This CDR3 is CASATGFGNTIYF. The CDR3 DNA follows: TGTGCCAGTGCTACAGGTTTTGGAAACACCATATATTTT.